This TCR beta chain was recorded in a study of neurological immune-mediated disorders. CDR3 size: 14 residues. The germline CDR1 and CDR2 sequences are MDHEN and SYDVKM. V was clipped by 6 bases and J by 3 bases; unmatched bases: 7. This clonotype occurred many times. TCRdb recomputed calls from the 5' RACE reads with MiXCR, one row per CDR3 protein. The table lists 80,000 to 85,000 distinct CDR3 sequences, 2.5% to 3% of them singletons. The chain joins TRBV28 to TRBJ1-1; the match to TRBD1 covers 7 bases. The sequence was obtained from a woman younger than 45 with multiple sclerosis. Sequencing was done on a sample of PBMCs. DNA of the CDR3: TGTGCCAGCAGCGTGACAGGGTTCGACACTGAAGCTTTCTTT. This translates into CASSVTGFDTEAFF.